Listed here are 10 T cell receptor beta chains from one sample, sequenced in a study of blood T cell repertoires in COVID-19. Only in-frame clones appear in the TCRdb table, and some are missing; sequencing was by immunoSEQ multiplex PCR. Of about 70,000 clones listed, approximately 84% are singletons. Specimen: peripheral blood. The receptors originated from a man in his forties with COVID-19, enrolled during active disease.

J is TRBJ2-3 and V is TRBV18; D may be TRBD2 (6 bases). The CDR3 loop spans 15 amino acids. Trimming shortened V by 3 bases and J by 0 bases, and 10 bases separated the two germline ends. CDR1 and CDR2 (germline): KGHSH, LQKENI. CDR3 coding DNA: TGTGCCAGCTCACCGGGACTTTCTAGCACAGATACGCAGTATTTT. Translation gives CASSPGLSSTDTQYF.

This clone was detected only once. The chain uses TRBV28 and TRBJ1-1; D unclear. Germline CDR1 MDHEN, CDR2 SYDVKM. Deletions cut 5 bases from V and 7 bases from J, with 11 bases between. CDR3 length: 12 amino acids. The CDR3 nucleotides are TGTGCCAGCAGTATCATGAGCCTTGAAGCTTTCTTT. This gives the protein CASSIMSLEAFF.

The V and J genes are TRBV28 and TRBJ1-2; weak D call: TRBD1 (6 bases). The CDR3 extends over 13 amino acids. Trimming stripped 5 bases from V and 4 bases from J, with 11 bases between. Germline loops: CDR1 MDHEN, CDR2 SYDVKM. In DNA, the CDR3 is TGTGCCAGCAGTCCGGACAGACGCTATGGCTACACCTTC. This codes for CASSPDRRYGYTF.

The gene calls are TRBV10-2 and TRBJ2-1; TRBD2 aligns across 16 bases. With V trimmed by 6 bases and J by 0 bases, 5 bases remained unmatched. Germline CDR1 is WSHSY and CDR2 is SAAADI. The CDR3 contains 18 residues. The CDR3 DNA follows: TGCGCCAGCAGGAAGGGACTAGCGGGGGGGAGCTCCTACAATGAGCAGTTCTTC. This codes for CASRKGLAGGSSYNEQFF.

Note on this clone: One end of the junction does not line up with germline, which may come from a read error. The chain uses TRBV2 and TRBJ2-7; 7 bases are shared with TRBD1. CDR1 and CDR2 (germline): SNHLY, FYNNEI. The CDR3 loop spans 12 amino acids. The CDR3 loop is CASSGTGYEQCF. The CDR3 DNA is TGTGCCAGCAGTGGGACAGGCTACGAGCAGTGCTTC.

The chain employs TRBV7-2 and TRBJ2-5; possible D gene TRBD1, 5 bases. There are 14 residues in the CDR3. The germline V gene encodes CDR1 SGHTA and CDR2 FQGNSA. The ends were cut back, 5 bases at V and 3 bases at J, with 13 bases in the middle. CDR3 nucleotide sequence: TGTGCCAGCAGCCTTTCCTTAGGGGAAGAGACCCAGTACTTC. Translating it yields CASSLSLGEETQYF.

This clone is a singleton in its sample. V gene TRBV29-1 combines with J gene TRBJ2-5; D gene uncertain. Germline CDR1 and CDR2: SQVTM and ANQGSEA. The CDR3 has 14 residues. Trimming pared 4 bases from V and 1 base from J, leaving 13 bases between. The CDR3 region has the DNA TGCAGCGTTGGCGGCCCCTCCTTCCAAGAGACCCAGTACTTC. Its protein product is CSVGGPSFQETQYF.

The V call is TRBV30, the J call TRBJ1-6; 9 nucleotides agree with TRBD1. CDR1 GTSNPN and CDR2 SVGIG come from the germline V gene (reference sequence). V trimming: 3 bases; J trimming: 1 base; junction bases outside the gene matches: 4. The CDR3 sequence is 16 residues long. The CDR3 DNA reads TGTGCCTGGAGCCAGACAGGGGGATCCTATAATTCACCCCTCCACTTT. This codes for CAWSQTGGSYNSPLHF.

The V gene is TRBV5-1, the J gene TRBJ1-2; 7 nucleotides align to TRBD1. CDR1 is SGHRS, CDR2 YFSETQ, per germline. The V segment lost 3 bases and the J segment 4 bases; nucleotides outside the gene matches: 3. This CDR3 region has 13 residues. Written as DNA, the CDR3 is TGCGCCAGCAGCTCAGGACAGGCCTATGGCTACACCTTC. Amino acids: CASSSGQAYGYTF.

The CDR3 is CASSRDSLNEKLFF. DNA for the CDR3: TGTGCCAGCTCACGGGACAGCCTGAATGAAAAACTGTTTTTT. The chain recombines TRBV18 with TRBJ1-4; 7 bases line up with TRBD1. J was trimmed by 5 bases and V by 4 bases; bases with no gene match: 4. The CDR3 is 14 amino acids. The germline gives CDR1 KGHSH, CDR2 LQKENI.